This record concerns one TCR beta chain sequence. Antigen specificity is unknown. The junction does not match germline at one end; this may be a read error. The same CDR3 can be traced to other DNA sequences in this sample. This entry belongs to a study of cytomegalovirus exposure and HLA in healthy donors. Study-wide background: A data release that came early held around 85 million unique TCRs from HLA-typed donors.

This CDR3 is 16 amino acids long. CDR1 and CDR2 from the germline V gene are SGHRS and YFSETQ. PCR involved 60 Vbeta and 13 Jbeta primers. The protocol was immunoSEQ multiplex PCR, while the TCRdb copy is restricted to in-frame clones and leaves out a portion. Of fewer than 150,000 clones in the sample, roughly 73% were seen once. Study results and caveats: The only immune exposure information that was available was CMV serostatus.

Sample: PBMCs. This chain connects TRBV5-1 to TRBJ2-6; D possibly corresponds to TRBD1 (7 bases). This clonotype was sampled from a human donor in good health. In DNA form, the CDR3 reads TGCGCCAGCAGCTTTTCCAGGGGGGCTGGGGCCAACGTCCTGACCTTC. It is translated as CASSFSRGAGANVLTF.